Given below is one T cell receptor beta chain in context. Its target is not known. The V segment lost 1 base and the J segment 10 bases; nucleotides outside the gene matches: 6. This CDR3 contains 14 residues. CDR1 and CDR2 from the germline V gene are SGHNT and YYREEE (reference sequence). In the original workflow: Because ImmunoSEQ provided only junction sequences with no quality scores, the filtering differed. Repertoires were generated with immunoSEQ multiplex PCR, while TCRdb's copy carries only in-frame clones and drops some. The V and J calls and clone size come from that table; D and trimming were worked out from the DNA. The sample yields a few million clones, 85% to 95% seen once. These data are taken from a study of shared clonotypes between healthy human individuals. Background on the study: CD4 naive and CD4 memory each took three plates per donor, while CD8 naive took two and CD8 memory one.

Findings of the study overall: Generally, naive subsets came out with larger estimated richness than memory subsets.

Within Nashville, Tennessee resided all donors, each a Caucasian adult. The sample taken for sequencing was naive CD4+ T cells from PBMCs. Specified subset: CD45RA+ positively selected. The chain carries TRBV5-4 and TRBJ2-1; 9 positions agree with TRBD2. The TCR was taken from a man aged 18 to 35 in good health. Some clones in this sample may be carry-over from other donors' samples. Here the CDR3 DNA reads TGTGCCAGCAGCTTGAGTTTAAGCGGGAGGGAGCAGTTCTTC. Translated, it gives CASSLSLSGREQFF.